Included here is one T cell receptor (beta chain) sequence, with context. Its antigen is unknown. The record originates from a study of graft-versus-host responses after intestinal transplantation. Turning to the study itself: In this cohort, recipients had multivisceral, liver-intestinal, or isolated intestinal transplants. Points from the study as a whole: HvG clone declines early post-transplant were associated with peak circulating GvH levels. The authors found GvH clones in recipient marrow, some appearing first in ileum or blood. In patients with graft-donor T cell macrochimerism, allograft graft-versus-host to host-versus-graft clonal ratios were high.

The table came from immunoSEQ multiplex PCR; TCRdb's copy has only in-frame clones and leaves some out. The sample contains 85,000 to 90,000 clones, roughly four fifths of which appear only once. The CDR3 is 15 amino acids. V dropped 2 bases and J dropped 5; count of bases not matched to a gene: 7. The germline CDR1 and CDR2 sequences are SGHRS and YFSETQ. The specimen comprised unstimulated CD8+ T cells sorted from spleen or lymph node cells, sampled before intestinal transplant. The clonotype was recovered from a human donor who received an intestinal transplant. This sequence joins TRBV5-1 and TRBJ1-1, with 9 bases fitting TRBD1. Written as DNA, the CDR3 is TGCGCCAGCAGCTTCGACAGGGGGAGGAGGACTGAAGCTTTCTTT. It codes for CASSFDRGRRTEAFF.